This T cell receptor beta chain was observed in a study of blood T cells in healthy people across ages. Next came a second PCR, run for about 7 to 12 cycles, which used a sample-barcoded 5' primer along with a J-beta primer mix. TCRdb redid the calling of the 5' RACE reads with MiXCR, one entry per CDR3 protein. The sample includes around 1.7 million distinct CDR3 sequences, roughly 27% of them seen just once. Germline CDR1 MGHRA, CDR2 YSYEKL. The CDR3 totals 16 residues. Losses at the gene ends were 0 bases for V and 4 bases for J; bases not matched to a gene: 8. At least ten counts were recorded for this clonotype.

This chain connects TRBV4-1 to TRBJ2-5, with 7 bases fitting TRBD2. Sequenced sample: blood. The TCR comes from a young woman in good health. CDR3 loop: CASSQDASGAGETQYF. DNA of the CDR3: TGCGCCAGCAGCCAAGATGCCAGCGGGGCTGGAGAGACCCAGTACTTC.